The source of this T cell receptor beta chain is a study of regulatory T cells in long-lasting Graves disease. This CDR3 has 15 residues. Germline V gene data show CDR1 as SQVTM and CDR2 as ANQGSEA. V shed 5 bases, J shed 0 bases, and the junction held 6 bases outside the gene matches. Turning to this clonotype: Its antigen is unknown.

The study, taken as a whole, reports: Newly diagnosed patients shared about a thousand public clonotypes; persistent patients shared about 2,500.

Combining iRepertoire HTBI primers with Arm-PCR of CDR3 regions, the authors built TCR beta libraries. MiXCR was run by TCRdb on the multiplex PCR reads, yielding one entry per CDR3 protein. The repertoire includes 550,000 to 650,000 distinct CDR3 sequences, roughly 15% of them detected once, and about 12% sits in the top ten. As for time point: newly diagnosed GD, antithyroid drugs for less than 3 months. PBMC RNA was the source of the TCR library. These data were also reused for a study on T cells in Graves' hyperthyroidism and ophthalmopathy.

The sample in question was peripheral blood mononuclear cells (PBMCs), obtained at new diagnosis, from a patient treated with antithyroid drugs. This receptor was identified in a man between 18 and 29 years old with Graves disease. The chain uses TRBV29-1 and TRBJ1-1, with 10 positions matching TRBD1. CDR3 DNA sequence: TGCAGCGTTCTGTCCGGGACAGGGGTGAACACTGAAGCTTTCTTT. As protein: CSVLSGTGVNTEAFF.